What follows are 19 T cell receptor beta chains derived from one specimen sequenced in a study of blood T cell repertoires in COVID-19 (TCRdb year 2020). Library construction relied on the immunoSEQ multiplex PCR assay. The table was pulled from immuneACCESS by TCRdb, which kept in-frame rearrangements only. Such tables lose some clones; where checked, under half of the loss comes from unresolved V genes, and the rest has no known cause. Present in this sample are about 100,000 clones, 80% to 90% of which were seen just once. The top ten constitute 4.5% to 5.5% of the sample. Sequenced sample: peripheral blood. The receptors originated from a man aged 80 or over with COVID-19, enrolled during active disease.

CDR3 sequence (DNA): TGTGCCACAAAAAACAGGGACAATCAGCCCCAGCATTTT. Residues: CATKNRDNQPQHF. The chain uses TRBV19 and TRBJ1-5; weak D call: TRBD1 (6 bases). This CDR3 is 13 amino acids long. V was cut by 10 bases and J by 3 bases, with 13 bases left in between. CDR1 and CDR2 (germline): LNHDA, SQIVND (reference sequence).

The gene calls are TRBV28 and TRBJ2-7; D may be TRBD2 (5 bases). CDR3 size: 14 residues. The V and J ends lost 7 bases and 6 bases respectively, with 19 bases between them. Germline CDR1 is MDHEN and CDR2 is SYDVKM. The CDR3 coding sequence is TGTGCCAGCATCCCGGGCGGAGGTGGTCTCGAGCAGTACTTC. The encoded protein is CASIPGGGGLEQYF.

The rearrangement uses TRBV7-8 and TRBJ2-1; TRBD1 matches at 12 bases. The CDR3 runs 16 residues. V trimming: 5 bases; J trimming: 7 bases; junction bases outside the gene matches: 9. Per germline, CDR1 SGHVS and CDR2 FQNEAQ. Written as DNA, the CDR3 is TGTGCCAGCAGCACGTTCAGGGACAGGGGGCGGAATGAGCAGTTCTTC. Protein product: CASSTFRDRGRNEQFF.

Remarks on this clone: An end of the junction differs from the germline gene, which may be a read error. The chain has TRBV4-3 and TRBJ2-1; weak D call: TRBD2 (5 bases). The germline V gene encodes CDR1 LGHNA and CDR2 YSLEER. The CDR3 sequence is 15 residues long. The CDR3 loop is CASSQEKRSFNEQFF. In nucleotides, the CDR3 is TGCGCCAGCAGCCAAGAGAAGCGGTCCTTCAATGAGCAGTTCTTC.

This clone was seen a single time. The chain uses TRBV7-2 and TRBJ2-3; TRBD1 aligns across 7 bases. The germline CDR1 and CDR2 sequences are SGHTA and FQGNSA. Trimming at V came to 1 base and at J to 5 bases, leaving 3 bases not matched to a gene. The length of the CDR3 is 14 residues. The CDR3 here is CASSLGPGGDTQYF. Written as DNA, the CDR3 is TGTGCCAGCAGCTTAGGGCCAGGGGGAGATACGCAGTATTTT.

This chain connects TRBV19 to TRBJ2-7; tentative D call: TRBD2 (6 bases). This CDR3 is 13 amino acids long. Germline CDR1 is LNHDA and CDR2 is SQIVND (reference sequence). V gave up 4 bases and J gave up 6 bases, with 13 bases separating them. The CDR3 loop reads CASSSGTLGEQYF. CDR3 in DNA: TGTGCCAGTAGTAGCGGGACTCTGGGCGAGCAGTACTTC.

The rearrangement joins TRBV30 to TRBJ1-4, with D maybe TRBD1 (6 bases). Germline lookup yields CDR1 GTSNPN and CDR2 SVGIG (reference sequence). Trimming cost V 2 bases and J 2 bases, with 9 bases left between them. The CDR3 is 14 amino acids. CDR3: CAWSTGLTNEKLFF. CDR3 nucleotides: TGTGCCTGGAGTACAGGGCTCACTAATGAAAAACTGTTTTTT.

This chain connects TRBV7-6 to TRBJ2-2; D is possibly TRBD2 (7 bases). The V end lost 2 bases, the J end lost 4 bases, and 14 bases lay between the germline ends. In germline, CDR1 is SGHVS, CDR2 FNYEAQ. The length of the CDR3 is 16 residues. The CDR3 DNA is TGTGCCAGCAGCTTACGAGGGGGGGCCCCCACCGGGGAGCTGTTTTTT. Translated: CASSLRGGAPTGELFF.

The rearrangement uses TRBV9 and TRBJ2-5, with D perhaps TRBD2 (6 bases). The CDR3 has 15 amino acids. V lost 0 bases, J lost 2 bases, and 11 bases lay in between. Germline V CDR1 and CDR2: SGDLS, YYNGEE. The CDR3 here is CASSVDKRVQETQYF. DNA for the CDR3: TGTGCCAGCAGCGTAGACAAGCGGGTACAAGAGACCCAGTACTTC.

The V and J genes are TRBV7-2 and TRBJ2-2; D is uncertain. CDR3 length: 15 residues. Germline loops: CDR1 SGHTA, CDR2 FQGNSA. V lost 0 bases and J lost 0, with 5 bases in between. The CDR3 spells CASSLAGANTGELFF. The CDR3 DNA is TGTGCCAGCAGCTTAGCGGGCGCGAACACCGGGGAGCTGTTTTTT.

The chain combines TRBV5-1 with TRBJ1-2; maybe TRBD1 (5 bases). The CDR3 is made up of 13 amino acids. In germline, CDR1 is SGHRS, CDR2 YFSETQ. Trimming shortened V by 2 bases and J by 3 bases, and 8 bases separated the two germline ends. The CDR3 here is CASSFGGDYGYTF. CDR3 DNA: TGCGCCAGCAGCTTCGGGGGGGACTATGGCTACACCTTC. The full variable domain, in which reference TRBV5-1 and TRBJ1-2 provide the parts outside the CDR3, is KAGVTQTPRYLIKTRGQQVTLSCSPISGHRSVSWYQQTPGQGLQFLFEYFSETQRNKGNFPGRFSGRQFSNSRSEMNVSTLELGDSALYLCASSFGGDYGYTFGSGTRLTVV.

The V and J genes are TRBV5-1 and TRBJ1-2, with 12 bases aligning to TRBD1. The CDR3 runs to 16 residues. The V and J ends lost 4 bases and 6 bases, in that order; junction bases with no gene match: 10. The germline V gene has CDR1 SGHRS and CDR2 YFSETQ. CDR3 protein: CASSLAPGTGGDGYTF. The CDR3 bases are TGCGCCAGCAGCCTGGCCCCCGGGACAGGGGGCGATGGCTACACCTTC.

The chain couples TRBV9 to TRBJ2-1; D is possibly TRBD2 (6 bases). Trimming cost V 0 bases and J 7 bases, with 11 bases left between them. The CDR3 totals 14 residues. The germline V gene encodes CDR1 SGDLS and CDR2 YYNGEE. For the CDR3, the DNA is TGTGCCAGCAGCGTAGACGGGAGAAGGAATGAGCAGTTCTTC. This codes for CASSVDGRRNEQFF.

V and J are TRBV7-2 and TRBJ2-1; 11 nucleotides agree with TRBD2. Looked up from germline, CDR1 is SGHTA and CDR2 is FQGNSA. The length of the CDR3 is 15 residues. Germline trimming cut 0 bases from V and 7 bases from J; bases unmatched to any gene: 2. Here the CDR3 reads CASSLAVAGGNEQFF. The CDR3 DNA sequence: TGTGCCAGCAGCTTAGCGGTAGCGGGGGGGAATGAGCAGTTCTTC.

The chain joins TRBV2 to TRBJ2-7; 8 bases agree with TRBD1. CDR3 length: 14 amino acids. V gave up 8 bases and J gave up 0 bases; unmatched junction bases: 6. Germline assignment: CDR1 SNHLY and CDR2 FYNNEI. This CDR3 reads CASAGDRLSYEQYF. CDR3 coding DNA: TGTGCCAGCGCTGGGGACAGGCTCTCCTACGAGCAGTACTTC.

The chain joins TRBV2 to TRBJ1-4; tentatively, D is TRBD1 (5 bases). Trimming pared 5 bases from V and 7 bases from J, leaving 14 bases between. The CDR3 length is 14 residues. Per the germline V gene, CDR1 is SNHLY and CDR2 is FYNNEI. DNA for the CDR3: TGTGCCAGCAGTCCTTCAGGGTACGGTGAAAAACTGTTTTTT. Translation gives CASSPSGYGEKLFF. The full variable domain, its missing parts supplied by reference TRBV2 and TRBJ1-4, is EPEVTQTPSHQVTQMGQEVILRCVPISNHLYFYWYRQILGQKVEFLVSFYNNEISEKSEIFDDQFSVERPDGSNFTLKIRSTKLEDSAMYFCASSPSGYGEKLFFGSGTQLSVL.

The J gene is TRBJ1-1, the V gene TRBV18, with D possibly TRBD1 on 5 matching bases. V lost 3 bases, J lost 5 bases, and 13 bases lay in between. This CDR3 is 14 amino acids long. The V gene's germline CDR1 is KGHSH and CDR2 LQKENI. The CDR3: CASSPLGRVTEAFF. As DNA, the CDR3 is TGTGCCAGCTCACCCTTAGGCAGGGTAACTGAAGCTTTCTTT. The variable domain in full, with the rest retrieved from reference TRBV18 and TRBJ1-1, is NAGVMQNPRHLVRRRGQEARLRCSPMKGHSHVYWYRQLPEEGLKFMVYLQKENIIDESGMPKERFSAEFPKEGPSILRIQQVVRGDSAAYFCASSPLGRVTEAFFGQGTRLTVV.

The V gene is TRBV9, the J gene TRBJ1-4; 10 nucleotides align to TRBD1. Germline V CDR1 and CDR2: SGDLS, YYNGEE. The CDR3 is made up of 17 amino acids. Unmatched junction bases numbered 4, after V lost 1 base and J lost 1 base. The CDR3 is CASSVRGQGITNEKLFF. CDR3 DNA sequence: TGTGCCAGCAGCGTAAGGGGACAGGGGATAACTAATGAAAAACTGTTTTTT. Full variable domain (rest looked up from reference TRBV9 and TRBJ1-4): DSGVTQTPKHLITATGQRVTLRCSPRSGDLSVYWYQQSLDQGLQFLIQYYNGEERAKGNILERFSAQQFPDLHSELNLSSLELGDSALYFCASSVRGQGITNEKLFFGSGTQLSVL.

In DNA form, the CDR3 reads TGTGCCAGCAGCCATGACAGGGTCTACACCTTC. It yields the protein CASSHDRVYTF. This chain joins TRBV6-5 and TRBJ1-2, with 7 bases aligning to TRBD1. The CDR3 consists of 11 residues. V was clipped by 6 bases and J by 10 bases; unmatched bases: 5. Germline CDR1 is MNHEY and CDR2 is SVGAGI.